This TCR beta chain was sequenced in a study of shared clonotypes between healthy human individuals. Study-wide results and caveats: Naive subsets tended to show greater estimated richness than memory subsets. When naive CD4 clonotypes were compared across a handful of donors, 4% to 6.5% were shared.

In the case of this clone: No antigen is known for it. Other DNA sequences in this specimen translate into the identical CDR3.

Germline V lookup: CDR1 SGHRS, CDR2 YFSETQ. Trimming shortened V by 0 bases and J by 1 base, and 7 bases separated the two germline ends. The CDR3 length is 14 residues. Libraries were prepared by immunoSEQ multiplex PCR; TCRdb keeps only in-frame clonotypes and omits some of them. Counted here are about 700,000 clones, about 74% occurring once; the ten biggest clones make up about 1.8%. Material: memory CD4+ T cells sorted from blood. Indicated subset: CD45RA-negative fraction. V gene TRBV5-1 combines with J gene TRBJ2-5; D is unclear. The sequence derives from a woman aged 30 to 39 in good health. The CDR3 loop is CASSLGSSQETQYF. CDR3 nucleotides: TGCGCCAGCAGCTTGGGATCGAGCCAAGAGACCCAGTACTTC. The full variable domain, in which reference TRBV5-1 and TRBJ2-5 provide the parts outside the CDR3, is KAGVTQTPRYLIKTRGQQVTLSCSPISGHRSVSWYQQTPGQGLQFLFEYFSETQRNKGNFPGRFSGRQFSNSRSEMNVSTLELGDSALYLCASSLGSSQETQYFGPGTRLLVL.